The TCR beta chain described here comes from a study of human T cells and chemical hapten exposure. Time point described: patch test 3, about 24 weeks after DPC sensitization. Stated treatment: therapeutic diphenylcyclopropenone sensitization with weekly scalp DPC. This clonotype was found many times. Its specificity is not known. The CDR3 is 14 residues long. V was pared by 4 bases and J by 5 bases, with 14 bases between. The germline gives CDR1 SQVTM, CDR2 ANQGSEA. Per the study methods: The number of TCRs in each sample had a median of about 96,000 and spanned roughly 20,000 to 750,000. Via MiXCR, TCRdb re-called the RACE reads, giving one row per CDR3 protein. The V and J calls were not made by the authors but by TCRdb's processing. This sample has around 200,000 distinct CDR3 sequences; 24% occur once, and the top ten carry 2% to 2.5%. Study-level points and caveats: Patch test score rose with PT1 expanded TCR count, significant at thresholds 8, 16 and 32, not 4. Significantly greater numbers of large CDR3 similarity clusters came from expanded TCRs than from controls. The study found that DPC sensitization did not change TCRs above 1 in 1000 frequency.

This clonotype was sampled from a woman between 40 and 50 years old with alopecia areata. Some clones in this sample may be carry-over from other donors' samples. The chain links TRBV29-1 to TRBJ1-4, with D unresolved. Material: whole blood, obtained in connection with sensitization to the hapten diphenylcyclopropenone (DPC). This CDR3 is CSVAFDTANEKLFF. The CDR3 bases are TGCAGCGTTGCATTTGATACAGCAAATGAAAAACTGTTTTTT.